This paragraph reports one TCR beta chain. Ten or more counts support this clonotype. Its antigen remains unidentified. Base-call qualities are not available, and no considerably larger clone is one nucleotide away. In the germline V gene (reference sequence), CDR1 corresponds to DFQATT and CDR2 to SNEGSKA. CDR3 length: 13 amino acids, cysteine to phenylalanine. The read is trimmed to its CDR3 DNA, 39 bases read in frame from base 1. The TCR beta CDR3 regions were amplified from RNA transcripts. A first-round RT-PCR of the TCR CDR3 used the HTBI primer set with the Qiagen OneStep RT-PCR kit. Libraries were constructed in a second round of multiplex PCR, after which size selection and purification were carried out. Libraries were sequenced paired-end with 100 bp reads on an Illumina HiSeq2000. The paper's data handling went like this. SOAPnuke was used to process the raw data, removing reads that contained adapters or uncalled bases, had a mean Phred below 15, or lacked an exact match to the constant primer or identifier. High-quality paired reads were merged using COPE v1.2.5, and each unique nucleotide sequence was defined as a clonotype. Clonotypes were aligned to IMGT TRBV, TRBD and TRBJ reference segments using MiTCR v1.1. Only V-J combinations with frequency above 0.0001, covering 99.2% of repertoires, were analysed. The TCS score was defined as the ratio of F50 (clonal expansion) to E x V (chaos), calculated using BLOSUM62-based TCRdist between CDR3 peptides within each V-J. Welch's t-statistics and random forest reduced around 550 V-J features to 10 to 15, which were used in a naive Bayes classifier (R e1071). TCRdb itself trimmed the public reads at Q25 with fastp, ran MiXCR and retained productive beta chains. Every distinct CDR3 protein forms one entry, paired with its most common genes and DNA. TCRdb, rather than the study authors, made the V and J calls. The sample table contains some 460,000 distinct CDR3 sequences; only one count was recorded for less than 20% of them. Of the sample, around 7.7% falls within the top ten clones.

These data originate in a study of T cells in Graves' hyperthyroidism and ophthalmopathy (dated by TCRdb to between 2017 and 2020). Describing the broader study: Peripheral blood samples were taken at initial diagnosis, before any treatment was given. To identify TCR V-J signatures that set the groups apart, the researchers used a discovery cohort of 100 patients, made up of 40 to 45 with Graves' ophthalmopathy and about 55 with stable Graves' hyperthyroidism. Prospective prediction of ophthalmopathy was tested in an independent validation cohort consisting of some 18 hyperthyroidism patients and more than 15 patients who later progressed to ophthalmopathy. The approximately 100 discovery patients were divided at random into training and test sets in a 7:3 ratio. Thyroid tissue and blood T-cell repertoires from six or seven Graves' hyperthyroidism patients were also compared in the study. Once sampling was done, hyperthyroidism patients were given methimazole at a starting dose of 30 mg daily, whereas ophthalmopathy patients were given high-dose intravenous methylprednisolone. TCR Vbeta CDR3 sequencing of 130 to 150 peripheral blood samples (about 45 ophthalmopathy, about 80 hyperthyroidism and roughly 17 progressor patients) is reported in the paper.

Stable Graves' hyperthyroidism was defined as no progression to ophthalmopathy during 18 months of follow-up. The hyperthyroidism patients were between 18 and 65 years old and newly diagnosed, with a disease duration of less than 2 months. Patients with uncontrolled infections, other autoimmune diseases, pregnancy or lactation were excluded. Clinical symptoms, serum thyroxine and TRAb, thyroid ultrasound, and orbital computed tomography formed the basis for the diagnoses. Ficoll-Paque density gradient centrifugation was used to isolate PBMCs from 10 ml of fresh peripheral blood. Total RNA was extracted using Trizol reagent, and RNA quality was assessed on an Agilent 2100 Bioanalyzer. The study at large found these results: A 13 V-J signature model separated ophthalmopathy from stable hyperthyroidism, with approximately 87% sensitivity and just under 84% specificity in cross-validation and 80%/75% in testing. Most expanded thyroid clonotypes (frequency above 0.001) were also detected in blood, a finding suggesting that blood repertoires may reflect thyroid immune responses. In validation, progression to ophthalmopathy was predicted by the model with roughly 69% sensitivity and under 85% specificity, a median of roughly 6 months before onset. No statistical method was used to fix the sample size in advance, and group allocation was not hidden from the investigators.

The sequencing sample was made of blood. The clonotype originates from a woman younger than 30 with Graves' hyperthyroidism. The rearranged chain carries TRBV20-1 and TRBJ2-1; TRBD1 matches 7 bases in the middle. The CDR3 protein is CSTRGQPYNEQFF. The nucleotide sequence reads TGCAGCACTAGGGGACAGCCCTACAATGAGCAGTTCTTC.